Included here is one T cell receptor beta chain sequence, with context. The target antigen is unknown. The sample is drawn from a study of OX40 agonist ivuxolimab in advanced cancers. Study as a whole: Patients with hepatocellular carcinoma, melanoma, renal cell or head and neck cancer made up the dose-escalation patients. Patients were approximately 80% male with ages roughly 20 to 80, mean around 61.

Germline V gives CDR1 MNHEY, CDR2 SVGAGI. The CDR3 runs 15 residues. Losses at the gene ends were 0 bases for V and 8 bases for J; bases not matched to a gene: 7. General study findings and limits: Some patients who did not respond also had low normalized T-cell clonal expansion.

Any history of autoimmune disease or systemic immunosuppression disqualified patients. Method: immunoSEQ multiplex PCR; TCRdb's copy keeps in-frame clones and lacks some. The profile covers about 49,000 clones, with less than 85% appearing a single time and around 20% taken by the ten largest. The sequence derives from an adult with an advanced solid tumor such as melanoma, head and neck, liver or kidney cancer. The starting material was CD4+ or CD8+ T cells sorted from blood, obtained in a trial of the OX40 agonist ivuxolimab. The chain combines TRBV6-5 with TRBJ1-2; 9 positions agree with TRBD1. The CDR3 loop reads CASSYSARDRVGYTF. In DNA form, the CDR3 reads TGTGCCAGCAGTTACTCCGCCAGGGACAGGGTGGGCTACACCTTC.